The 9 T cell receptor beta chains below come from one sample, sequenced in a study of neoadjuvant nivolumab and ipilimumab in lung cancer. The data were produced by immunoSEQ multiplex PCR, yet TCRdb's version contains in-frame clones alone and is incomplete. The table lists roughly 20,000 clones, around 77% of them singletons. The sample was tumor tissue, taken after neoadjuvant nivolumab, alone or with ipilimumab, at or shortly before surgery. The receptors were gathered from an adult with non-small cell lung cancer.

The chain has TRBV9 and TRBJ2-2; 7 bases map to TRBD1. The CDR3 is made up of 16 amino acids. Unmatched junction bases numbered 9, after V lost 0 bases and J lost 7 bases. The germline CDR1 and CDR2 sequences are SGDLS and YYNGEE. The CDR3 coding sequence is TGTGCCAGCAGCGTAGCTCACGACAGGGCGGTCGGGGAGCTGTTTTTT. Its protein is CASSVAHDRAVGELFF. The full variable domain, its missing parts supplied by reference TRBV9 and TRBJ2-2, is DSGVTQTPKHLITATGQRVTLRCSPRSGDLSVYWYQQSLDQGLQFLIQYYNGEERAKGNILERFSAQQFPDLHSELNLSSLELGDSALYFCASSVAHDRAVGELFFGEGSRLTVL.

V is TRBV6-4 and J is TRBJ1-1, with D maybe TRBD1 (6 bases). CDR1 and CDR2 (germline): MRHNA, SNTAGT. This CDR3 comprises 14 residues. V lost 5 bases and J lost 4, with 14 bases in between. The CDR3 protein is CASSPSSGATEAFF. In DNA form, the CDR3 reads TGTGCCAGCAGTCCTTCCTCGGGGGCCACTGAAGCTTTCTTT.

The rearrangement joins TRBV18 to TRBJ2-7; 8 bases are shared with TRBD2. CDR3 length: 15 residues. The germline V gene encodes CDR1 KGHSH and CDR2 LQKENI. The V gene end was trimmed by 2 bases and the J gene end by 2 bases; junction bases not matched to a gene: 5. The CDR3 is CASSPWRGATYEQYF. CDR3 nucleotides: TGTGCCAGCTCACCATGGCGGGGGGCGACCTACGAGCAGTACTTC.

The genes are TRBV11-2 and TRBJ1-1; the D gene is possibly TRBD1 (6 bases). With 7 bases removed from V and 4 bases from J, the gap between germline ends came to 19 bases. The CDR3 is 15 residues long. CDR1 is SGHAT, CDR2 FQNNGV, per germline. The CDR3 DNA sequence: TGTGCCAGCAACTCAAAACAGGGTGTTATCACTGAAGCTTTCTTT. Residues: CASNSKQGVITEAFF.

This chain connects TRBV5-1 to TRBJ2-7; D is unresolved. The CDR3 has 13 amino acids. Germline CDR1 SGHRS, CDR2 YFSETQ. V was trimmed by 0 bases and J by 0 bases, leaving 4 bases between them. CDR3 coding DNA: TGCGCCAGCAGCTTGGGCAGCTCCTACGAGCAGTACTTC. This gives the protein CASSLGSSYEQYF.

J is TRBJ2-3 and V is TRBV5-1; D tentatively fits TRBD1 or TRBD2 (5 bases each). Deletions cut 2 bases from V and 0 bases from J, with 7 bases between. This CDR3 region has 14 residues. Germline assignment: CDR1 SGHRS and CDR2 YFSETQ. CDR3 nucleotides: TGCGCCAGCAGCTTAGGGGACAGCACAGATACGCAGTATTTT. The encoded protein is CASSLGDSTDTQYF.

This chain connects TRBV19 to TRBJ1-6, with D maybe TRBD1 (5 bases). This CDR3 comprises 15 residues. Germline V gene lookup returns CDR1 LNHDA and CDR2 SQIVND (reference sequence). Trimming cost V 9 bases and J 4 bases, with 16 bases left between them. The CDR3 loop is CASTREKVYNSPLHF. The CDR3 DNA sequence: TGTGCCAGCACCAGGGAGAAAGTTTATAATTCACCCCTCCACTTT.

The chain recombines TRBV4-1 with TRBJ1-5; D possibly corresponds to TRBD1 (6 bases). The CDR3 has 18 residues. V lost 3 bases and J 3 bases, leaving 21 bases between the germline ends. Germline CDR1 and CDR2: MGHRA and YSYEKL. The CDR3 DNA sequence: TGCGCCAGCAGCCATGGCCACAGGGAGGCTAATGTCAATCAGCCCCAGCATTTT. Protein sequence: CASSHGHREANVNQPQHF.

CDR3 DNA sequence: TGCGCCAGCAGCTCCGGGGACAGTCTCTATGGCTACACCTTC. It translates to CASSSGDSLYGYTF. The J gene is TRBJ1-2, the V gene TRBV5-1; 7 nucleotides line up with TRBD1. From germline, CDR1 is SGHRS and CDR2 YFSETQ. V trimming: 3 bases; J trimming: 4 bases; junction bases outside the gene matches: 6. CDR3 length: 14 residues. The variable domain in full, with the rest retrieved from reference TRBV5-1 and TRBJ1-2, is KAGVTQTPRYLIKTRGQQVTLSCSPISGHRSVSWYQQTPGQGLQFLFEYFSETQRNKGNFPGRFSGRQFSNSRSEMNVSTLELGDSALYLCASSSGDSLYGYTFGSGTRLTVV.